One and the same sample provided the 9 T cell receptor beta chains below, sequenced in a study of T cells after yellow fever vaccination. TCRdb re-called the 5' RACE reads through MiXCR, storing one row per CDR3 protein. The table has about 170,000 distinct CDR3 sequences, about 11% seen once; the top ten hold 36%. This specimen was CD8+ T cells sorted from PBMCs, taken 15 days after the yellow fever booster vaccination. The source of these receptors is a man younger than 35 who received the YFV17D yellow fever vaccine.

This clonotype came up a few times. The chain joins TRBV29-1 to TRBJ1-2; D ambiguous. The germline CDR1 and CDR2 sequences are SQVTM and ANQGSEA. V was trimmed by 1 base and J by 5 bases, leaving 14 bases between them. The CDR3 totals 14 residues. CDR3 DNA: TGCAGCGTTGAAGTCTCCCCGGCCTTGTATGGCTACACCTTC. Amino acids: CSVEVSPALYGYTF. Filled out from reference TRBV29-1 and TRBJ1-2, the complete variable domain reads SAVISQKPSRDICQRGTSLTIQCQVDSQVTMMFWYRQQPGQSLTLIATANQGSEATYESGFVIDKFPISRPNLTFSTLTVSNMSPEDSSIYLCSVEVSPALYGYTFGSGTRLTVV.

This clonotype was seen a few times. The genes are TRBV7-2 and TRBJ2-7, with D possibly being TRBD2 (6 bases). In germline, CDR1 is SGHTA, CDR2 FQGNSA. This CDR3 contains 15 residues. Trimming stripped 3 bases from V and 3 bases from J, with 15 bases between. CDR3 sequence (DNA): TGTGCCAGCAGCTTTAACGGACTACGTAACTACGAGCAGTACTTC. It translates to CASSFNGLRNYEQYF. The entire variable domain, with the rest obtained from reference TRBV7-2 and TRBJ2-7, is as follows: GAGVSQSPSNKVTEKGKDVELRCDPISGHTALYWYRQSLGQGLEFLIYFQGNSAPDKSGLPSDRFSAERTGGSVSTLTIQRTQQEDSAVYLCASSFNGLRNYEQYFGPGTRLTVT.

The chain combines TRBV7-8 with TRBJ2-3; the D gene is possibly TRBD2 (6 bases). The germline V gene encodes CDR1 SGHVS and CDR2 FQNEAQ. Trimming shortened V by 1 base and J by 6 bases, and 11 bases separated the two germline ends. This CDR3 is built from 14 residues. In DNA, the CDR3 is TGTGCCAGCAGCTTAGGGAAGGGAGGCGATACGCAGTATTTT. It is translated as CASSLGKGGDTQYF.

The chain links TRBV12-5 to TRBJ2-3; 8 positions match TRBD2. There are 13 residues in the CDR3. V lost 9 bases to trimming and J lost 2 bases; unmatched junction nucleotides: 4. Germline V gene data show CDR1 as LGHNT and CDR2 as FRNRAP. CDR3 DNA: TGTGCTAGCGGGGGGGCCCCCACAGATACGCAGTATTTT. This encodes CASGGAPTDTQYF.

This clonotype was seen a few times. The rearrangement links TRBV5-5 to TRBJ1-3; D is possibly TRBD1 (6 bases). V was cut by 4 bases and J by 7 bases, with 12 bases left in between. This CDR3 has 13 residues. In germline, CDR1 is SGHKS, CDR2 YYEKEE (reference sequence). The DNA for the CDR3 is TGTGCCAGCAGCGAGGGGGATTGGAACACCATATATTTT. Encoded protein: CASSEGDWNTIYF. Together with reference TRBV5-5 and TRBJ1-3, the CDR3 gives the full variable domain: DAGVTQSPTHLIKTRGQQVTLRCSPISGHKSVSWYQQVLGQGPQFIFQYYEKEERGRGNFPDRFSARQFPNYSSELNVNALLLGDSALYLCASSEGDWNTIYFGEGSWLTVV.

There are a few counts of this clonotype. V is TRBV7-2 and J is TRBJ1-2; D is unresolved. Germline V gene lookup returns CDR1 SGHTA and CDR2 FQGNSA. The CDR3 consists of 15 residues. V was clipped by 3 bases and J by 4 bases, with 15 bases between them. CDR3 amino acids: CASSFPSPFSYGYTF. The DNA of the CDR3 is TGTGCCAGCAGCTTCCCCTCCCCATTTAGCTATGGCTACACCTTC.

This clonotype has more than one count but fewer than ten. This chain links TRBV12-3 or TRBV12-4 with TRBJ2-5; D is unresolved. Trimming stripped 3 bases from V and 5 bases from J, with 10 bases between. The CDR3 extends over 13 amino acids. Here the CDR3 DNA reads TGTGCCAGCAGTTTCGGCCCTCGGGAGACCCAGTACTTC. Residues: CASSFGPRETQYF.

This chain links TRBV12-5 with TRBJ1-4; 7 positions match TRBD1. This CDR3 comprises 22 residues. The J segment lost 0 bases and the V segment lost 1 base, leaving 20 bases of the junction unmatched. Germline values: CDR1 LGHNT, CDR2 FRNRAP. The CDR3 sequence is CASGLETTYRDSLLATNEKLFF. The CDR3 DNA sequence: TGTGCTAGTGGTTTGGAAACAACTTACCGGGACAGCCTCCTTGCAACTAATGAAAAACTGTTTTTT. Drawing the rest from reference TRBV12-5 and TRBJ1-4, the complete variable domain is DARVTQTPRHKVTEMGQEVTMRCQPILGHNTVFWYRQTMMQGLELLAYFRNRAPLDDSGMPKDRFSAEMPDATLATLKIQPSEPRDSAVYFCASGLETTYRDSLLATNEKLFFGSGTQLSVL.

This clonotype was found many times. V usage is TRBV9 and J usage is TRBJ1-1; possible D gene TRBD1, 5 bases. The CDR3 is made up of 15 amino acids. V was shortened by 3 bases and J by 1 base, with 13 bases between the two germline ends. Germline V lookup: CDR1 SGDLS, CDR2 YYNGEE. CDR3 nucleotides: TGTGCCAGCAGCGCAGTAGGAACAGGGAACACTGAAGCTTTCTTT. It yields the protein CASSAVGTGNTEAFF.